This T cell receptor beta chain emerged from a study of CD8 T cells in ankylosing spondylitis. Germline values: CDR1 LGHDT, CDR2 YNNKEL (reference sequence). V was clipped by 3 bases and J by 3 bases, with 12 bases between them. This CDR3 spans 15 amino acids. With molecular barcodes, quantitative 5'-RACE was used to make the TCR beta libraries. TCRdb reanalysed the 5' RACE reads using MiXCR and keeps one entry per CDR3 protein. This sample has 250,000 to 400,000 distinct CDR3 sequences, with 9.5% to 13% found just once. The study, taken as a whole, reports: A motif in TCR beta, a set of 8 or 9 highly homologous variants, appeared characteristic of ankylosing spondylitis blood.

There are many counts of this clonotype. Its matching antigen is unknown. What was sequenced was blood, either unsorted or a sorted T cell fraction (not recorded which). This sequence originates from a female donor with ankylosing spondylitis or in good health (not recorded which). This chain uses TRBV3-1 with TRBJ2-1; D is ambiguous. In nucleotides, the CDR3 is TGTGCCAGCAGCCAGGAAGGGTTGTTCTACAATGAGCAGTTCTTC. Translation: CASSQEGLFYNEQFF.